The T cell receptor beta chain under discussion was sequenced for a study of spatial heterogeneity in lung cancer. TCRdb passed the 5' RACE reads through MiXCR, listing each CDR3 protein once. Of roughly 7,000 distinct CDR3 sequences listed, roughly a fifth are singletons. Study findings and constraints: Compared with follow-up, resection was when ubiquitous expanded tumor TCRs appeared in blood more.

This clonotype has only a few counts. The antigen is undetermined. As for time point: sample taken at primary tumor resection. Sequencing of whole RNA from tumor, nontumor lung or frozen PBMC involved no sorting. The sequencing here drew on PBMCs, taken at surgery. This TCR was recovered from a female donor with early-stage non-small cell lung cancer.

The CDR3 reads CSATSGPGTQYF. The DNA of the CDR3 is TGCAGTGCTACTAGCGGCCCAGGGACCCAGTACTTC. The J gene is TRBJ2-5, the V gene TRBV20-1, with TRBD2 identical over 7 bases. V shed 4 bases and J 7 bases; nucleotides not matched to a gene: 6. Germline CDR1 is DFQATT and CDR2 is SNEGSKA (reference sequence). This CDR3 region has 12 residues.